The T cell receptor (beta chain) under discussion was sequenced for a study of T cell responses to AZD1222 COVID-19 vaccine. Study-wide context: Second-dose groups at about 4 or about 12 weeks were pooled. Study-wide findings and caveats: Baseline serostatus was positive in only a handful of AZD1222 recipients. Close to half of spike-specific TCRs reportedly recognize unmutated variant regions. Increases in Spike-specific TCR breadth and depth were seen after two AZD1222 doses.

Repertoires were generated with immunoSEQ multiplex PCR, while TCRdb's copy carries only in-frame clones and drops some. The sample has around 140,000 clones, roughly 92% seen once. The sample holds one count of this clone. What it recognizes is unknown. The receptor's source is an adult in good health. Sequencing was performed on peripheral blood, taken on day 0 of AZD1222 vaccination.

CDR3 DNA sequence: TGTGCCAGCAGCCGAACGCCCAGGGCGAACACCGGGGAGCTGTTTTTT. It specifies CASSRTPRANTGELFF. V gene TRBV7-9 combines with J gene TRBJ2-2; perhaps TRBD1 as D (5 bases). The CDR3 runs to 16 residues. Germline V gene data show CDR1 as SEHNR and CDR2 as FQNEAQ (reference sequence). Between the trimmed V and J ends, which lost 5 bases and 0 bases, there was a span of 13 bases.